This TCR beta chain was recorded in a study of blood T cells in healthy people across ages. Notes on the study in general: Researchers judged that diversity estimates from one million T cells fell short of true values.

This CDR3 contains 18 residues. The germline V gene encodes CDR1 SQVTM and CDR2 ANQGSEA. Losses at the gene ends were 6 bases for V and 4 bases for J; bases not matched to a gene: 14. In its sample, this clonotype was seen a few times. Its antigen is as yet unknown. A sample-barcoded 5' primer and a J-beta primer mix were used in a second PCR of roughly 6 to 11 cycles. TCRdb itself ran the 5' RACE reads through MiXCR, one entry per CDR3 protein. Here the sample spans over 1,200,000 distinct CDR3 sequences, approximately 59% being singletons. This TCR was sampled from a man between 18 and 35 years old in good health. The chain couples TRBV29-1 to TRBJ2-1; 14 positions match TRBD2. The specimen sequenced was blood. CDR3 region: CSVTSGTSGSLRYNEQFF. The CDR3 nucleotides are TGCAGCGTAACCTCCGGGACTAGCGGGAGCCTACGGTACAATGAGCAGTTCTTC.